This T cell receptor (beta chain) stems from a study of CD4 and CD8 cells across lung adenocarcinoma regions. In this sample, this clonotype is medium-sized. V dropped 5 bases and J dropped 4 bases, with 12 bases sitting between them. Germline V gives CDR1 MNHNS, CDR2 SASEGT. The CDR3 is made up of 14 amino acids. Donors had localized lung adenocarcinoma, a non-small cell lung cancer. TCRdb analysed the PCR reads with MiXCR anew, one entry per CDR3 protein. Of approximately 20,000 distinct CDR3 sequences listed, 46% are singletons. The chain couples TRBV6-1 to TRBJ2-1; perhaps TRBD2 as D (5 bases). Input material: CD4+ T cells from the margin of a lung tumor. This clonotype was obtained from a male donor with lung adenocarcinoma. The CD4 and CD8 labels of this study may be unreliable. DNA for the CDR3: TGTGCCAGCAGTACCGCAACGGGGTACAATGAGCAGTTCTTC. Its translation is CASSTATGYNEQFF.